Detailed here is one T cell receptor (beta chain). V lost 4 bases and J 1 base, leaving 4 bases between the germline ends. CDR1 and CDR2 from the germline V gene are SGHVS and FQNEAQ. The CDR3 has 13 residues. Only in-frame clones appear in the TCRdb table, and some are missing; sequencing was by immunoSEQ multiplex PCR. The repertoire holds some 140,000 clones, with just under 85% as singletons. The data were obtained in a study of blood T cell repertoires in COVID-19. Study background: The United States, Italy and Spain supplied acute and convalescent COVID-19 samples.

The TCR was taken from a man in his fifties who had recovered from COVID-19. Material: PBMCs or T cells enriched from blood (not recorded which). The chain links TRBV7-8 to TRBJ2-2; D call uncertain. The DNA for the CDR3 is TGTGCCAGCAGCTCAGTGAACACCGGGGAGCTGTTTTTT. Its protein product is CASSSVNTGELFF.